This T cell receptor beta chain was profiled in a study of T cell responses to AZD1222 COVID-19 vaccine. Notes on the study in general: CD4 TCRs covered the whole spike, strongest at regions 160-218 and 743-854.

Generated by immunoSEQ multiplex PCR, the TCRdb table keeps only in-frame clones and is missing some. The sample contains over 120,000 clones, 80% to 95% of which appear only once. About this clone itself: What it binds is not known.

Trimming took 0 bases from V and 3 from J; bases not matched to a gene: 0. Per germline, CDR1 ENHRY and CDR2 SYGVKD. The CDR3 is 14 amino acids. The material sequenced was peripheral blood, taken on day 0 of AZD1222 vaccination. This receptor was identified in an adult in good health. The chain carries TRBV10-3 and TRBJ2-7; 9 bases agree with TRBD1. Here the CDR3 DNA reads TGTGCCATCAGTGAGTCGGGACAGGGCTACGAGCAGTACTTC. The encoded protein is CAISESGQGYEQYF.